This section outlines one TCR beta chain sequence together with its context. The CDR3 spans 15 residues. Per the germline V gene, CDR1 is LNHDA and CDR2 is SQIVND (reference sequence). The V gene end was trimmed by 4 bases and the J gene end by 6 bases; junction bases not matched to a gene: 11. Authors of the study amplified TCR beta CDR3 regions from RNA transcripts. TCR CDR3 underwent first-round RT-PCR with the HTBI primer set. TCRdb used MiXCR to reprocess the multiplex PCR reads, holding one entry per CDR3 protein. Counted here are fewer than 400,000 distinct CDR3 sequences, about 14% occurring once; the ten biggest clones make up around 28%. These data come from a study of T cells in Graves' hyperthyroidism and ophthalmopathy. For the study at large: Initial diagnosis, before any treatment, was when peripheral blood was collected.

Inclusion characteristics of ophthalmopathy patients comprised a Clinical Activity Score of at least 3, a NOSPECS grade of at least 4, and duration under 3 months. Diagnoses used clinical symptoms, serum thyroxine and TRAb, thyroid ultrasound and orbital computed tomography. The source of this sequence is a man aged 45-65 years with Graves' ophthalmopathy. The gene calls are TRBV19 and TRBJ1-1, with TRBD1 matching 7 bases. Specimen: blood. The CDR3 loop is CASSTSDRLFPEAFF. The DNA for the CDR3 is TGTGCCAGTAGTACATCGGACAGGTTATTCCCTGAAGCTTTCTTT. The whole variable domain, filled in from reference TRBV19 and TRBJ1-1, reads DGGITQSPKYLFRKEGQNVTLSCEQNLNHDAMYWYRQDPGQGLRLIYYSQIVNDFQKGDIAEGYSVSREKKESFPLTVTSAQKNPTAFYLCASSTSDRLFPEAFFGQGTRLTVV.